This T cell receptor beta chain originates from a study of blood T cell repertoires in COVID-19. TCRdb keeps only in-frame clones here, not all; method: immunoSEQ multiplex PCR. The sample has just over 200,000 clones, about nine tenths seen once. In its sample, this clone was seen once. Per germline, CDR1 SGHNT and CDR2 YYREEE (reference sequence). The CDR3 loop spans 16 amino acids. V was pared by 0 bases and J by 6 bases, with 15 bases between. The chain recombines TRBV5-4 with TRBJ2-2, with a tentative D call TRBD1 (5 bases). This receptor was identified in a man older than 75 with acute or convalescent COVID-19. Input material: peripheral blood. CDR3: CASSLGQGIKPGELFF. The DNA for the CDR3 is TGTGCCAGCAGCTTGGGCCAGGGTATTAAACCCGGGGAGCTGTTTTTT.